These 15 T cell receptor beta chains were sequenced from one sample in a study of T cells in localized non-small cell lung cancer. The table came from immunoSEQ multiplex PCR; TCRdb's copy has only in-frame clones and leaves some out. The sample shows around 5,000 clones, 32% of them seen only once. The sequenced sample was lung tumor tissue, obtained before any cancer treatment. The receptors shown here come from a male donor aged 60 or older with stage III lung adenocarcinoma.

V gene TRBV18 combines with J gene TRBJ2-4, with 12 bases aligning to TRBD2. The germline V gene has CDR1 KGHSH and CDR2 LQKENI. J lost 1 base, V lost 1 base, and 8 bases had no gene match. The length of the CDR3 is 19 residues. This chain's CDR3 is CASSPQTSGRGMAKNIQYF. The CDR3 DNA reads as TGTGCCAGCTCACCACAGACTAGCGGGAGAGGGATGGCCAAAAACATTCAGTACTTC.

The table lists this clone with a few counts. The J gene is TRBJ1-1, the V gene TRBV11-3; D ambiguous. The CDR3 spans 14 residues. The germline CDR1 and CDR2 sequences are SGHNT and YENEEA. V was clipped by 3 bases and J by 1 base, with 9 bases between them. CDR3 DNA sequence: TGTGCCAGCAGCTTGGGTAGAAAGAACACTGAAGCTTTCTTT. It yields the protein CASSLGRKNTEAFF.

There are a few counts of this clone. The rearrangement links TRBV11-3 to TRBJ2-7; no firm D call. Looked up from germline, CDR1 is SGHNT and CDR2 is YENEEA. The CDR3 is 14 residues long. Deletions cut 7 bases from V and 7 bases from J, with 20 bases between. The CDR3 DNA is TGTGCCAGCACCCAGGTCGGACCGGTTACGGAGCAGTACTTC. Residues: CASTQVGPVTEQYF. The full variable domain, in which reference TRBV11-3 and TRBJ2-7 provide the parts outside the CDR3, is EAGVVQSPRYKIIEKKQPVAFWCNPISGHNTLYWYLQNLGQGPELLIRYENEEAVDDSQLPKDRFSAERLKGVDSTLKIQPAELGDSAVYLCASTQVGPVTEQYFGPGTRLTVT.

This sequence joins TRBV6-8 and TRBJ1-4; D ambiguous. V lost 6 bases, J lost 8 bases, and 13 bases lay in between. CDR3 length: 13 residues. Germline CDR1 reads MNHGY; CDR2 reads SAAAGT. This chain's CDR3 is CASSQRLWEKLFF. CDR3 in DNA: TGTGCCAGCAGCCAAAGACTCTGGGAAAAACTGTTTTTT.

This clone is deemed medium-sized (0.01 to 0.1%). The chain combines TRBV9 with TRBJ2-3; possible D gene TRBD1, 5 bases. The CDR3 has 15 amino acids. Germline-derived CDR1 and CDR2 are SGDLS and YYNGEE. V shed 4 bases and J shed 5 bases, with 17 bases lying between them. The CDR3: CASSSSNRNLDTQYF. The DNA for the CDR3 is TGTGCCAGCAGCTCCTCAAACAGGAATTTAGATACGCAGTATTTT.

The rearrangement joins TRBV4-1 to TRBJ1-1, with TRBD1 as a possible D gene (5 bases). The V and J ends lost 4 bases and 1 base respectively, with 10 bases between them. Per the germline V gene, CDR1 is MGHRA and CDR2 is YSYEKL. The length of the CDR3 is 14 residues. The CDR3 DNA reads TGCGCCAGCAGCCGAGACAGTAGGAACACTGAAGCTTTCTTT. It encodes CASSRDSRNTEAFF.

This chain joins TRBV28 and TRBJ2-1; TRBD2 is a possible D gene (6 bases). Germline V gene lookup returns CDR1 MDHEN and CDR2 SYDVKM. The CDR3 has 16 amino acids. Trimming cost V 5 bases and J 7 bases, with 21 bases left between them. CDR3 sequence (DNA): TGTGCCAGCAGTGCAGCCGGGACTCCCACGGGGAATGAGCAGTTCTTC. Translation gives CASSAAGTPTGNEQFF.

The chain carries TRBV9 and TRBJ2-6; D call uncertain. The CDR3 runs 16 residues. Trimming shortened V by 0 bases and J by 2 bases, and 9 bases separated the two germline ends. Germline loops: CDR1 SGDLS, CDR2 YYNGEE. The CDR3 DNA follows: TGTGCCAGCAGCGTAGGACCGATCCCTGGGGCCAACGTCCTGACTTTC. The encoded protein is CASSVGPIPGANVLTF.

The chain uses TRBV29-1 and TRBJ2-1; D is unclear. Deletions cut 3 bases from V and 15 bases from J, with 18 bases between. From germline, CDR1 is SQVTM and CDR2 ANQGSEA. The CDR3 sequence is 12 residues long. CDR3 in DNA: TGCAGCGTTGAGGGGAACGGAAGGAGCAGGTTCTTC. This encodes CSVEGNGRSRFF.

This clone was found a few times. This chain uses TRBV25-1 with TRBJ2-2; perhaps TRBD1 as D (5 bases). Germline CDR1 MGHDK, CDR2 SYGVNS. V was shortened by 1 base and J by 6 bases, with 9 bases between the two germline ends. The CDR3 loop spans 14 amino acids. The CDR3 region has the DNA TGTGCCAGCAGTGAATCCAGGGTGCCCGGGGAGCTGTTTTTT. The encoded protein is CASSESRVPGELFF.

V and J are TRBV19 and TRBJ2-1; D may be TRBD2 (7 bases). The CDR3 runs to 16 residues. Germline V gene lookup returns CDR1 LNHDA and CDR2 SQIVND (reference sequence). The germline V and J ends were trimmed by 7 bases and 4 bases, with 20 bases remaining between them. The CDR3 here is CASKGGGPLSYNEQFF. CDR3 sequence (DNA): TGTGCCAGTAAAGGGGGAGGGCCCCTCTCTTACAATGAGCAGTTCTTC.

J is TRBJ2-3 and V is TRBV9, with 7 bases that match TRBD1. The CDR3 extends over 13 amino acids. The V gene's germline CDR1 is SGDLS and CDR2 YYNGEE. V shed 5 bases, J shed 5 bases, and the junction held 5 bases outside the gene matches. DNA for the CDR3: TGTGCCAGCAGTGAGGCAGGGGGAGATACGCAGTATTTT. Translating it yields CASSEAGGDTQYF. The whole variable domain, filled in from reference TRBV9 and TRBJ2-3, reads DSGVTQTPKHLITATGQRVTLRCSPRSGDLSVYWYQQSLDQGLQFLIQYYNGEERAKGNILERFSAQQFPDLHSELNLSSLELGDSALYFCASSEAGGDTQYFGPGTRLTVL.

This clone was observed a handful of times. The genes are TRBV9 and TRBJ2-1; D unresolved. The CDR3 totals 13 residues. Germline CDR1 is SGDLS and CDR2 is YYNGEE. Trimming took 5 bases from V and 9 from J, leaving 15 bases between them. CDR3 protein: CASSLPVLSEQFF. In DNA, the CDR3 is TGTGCCAGCAGTTTACCTGTCCTCAGTGAGCAGTTCTTC.

The chain is built from TRBV11-3 and TRBJ2-3; 13 nucleotides align to TRBD2. V was clipped by 6 bases and J by 4 bases; unmatched bases: 4. Germline CDR1 is SGHNT and CDR2 is YENEEA. There are 15 residues in the CDR3. CDR3 coding DNA: TGTGCCAGCAGTCGACTAGCGGGAGGCCCAGATACGCAGTATTTT. Residues: CASSRLAGGPDTQYF.

V gene TRBV28 combines with J gene TRBJ1-2; a weak D match, TRBD1 (6 bases). V was cut by 4 bases and J by 1 base, with 22 bases left in between. The CDR3 runs 18 residues. Germline CDR1 reads MDHEN; CDR2 reads SYDVKM. This chain's CDR3 is CASSSLSLAQGGNYGYTF. In DNA form, the CDR3 reads TGTGCCAGCAGTTCCCTCAGCCTAGCACAGGGAGGTAACTATGGCTACACCTTC.